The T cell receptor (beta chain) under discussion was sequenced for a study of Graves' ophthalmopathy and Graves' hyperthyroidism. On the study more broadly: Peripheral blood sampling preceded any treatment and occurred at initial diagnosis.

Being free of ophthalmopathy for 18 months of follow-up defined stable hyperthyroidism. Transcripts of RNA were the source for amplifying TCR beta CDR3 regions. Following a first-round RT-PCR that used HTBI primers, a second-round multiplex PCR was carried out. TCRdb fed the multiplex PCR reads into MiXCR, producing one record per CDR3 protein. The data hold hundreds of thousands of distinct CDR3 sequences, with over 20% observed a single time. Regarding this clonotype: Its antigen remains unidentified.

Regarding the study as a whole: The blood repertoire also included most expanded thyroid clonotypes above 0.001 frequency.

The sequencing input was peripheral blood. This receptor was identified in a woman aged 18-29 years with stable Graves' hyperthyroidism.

The CDR3 loop reads CASSEARETGRVYGYTF. CDR3 DNA: TGTGCCAGCAGTGAAGCGAGGGAGACAGGGCGGGTCTATGGCTACACCTTC. The chain recombines TRBV6-1 with TRBJ1-2, with 7 bases matching TRBD1. This CDR3 spans 17 amino acids. The V gene end was trimmed by 0 bases and the J gene end by 4 bases; junction bases not matched to a gene: 11. Germline V gene sequence: CDR1 MNHNS, CDR2 SASEGT.